Listed here are 21 T cell receptor beta chains from one sample, sequenced in a study of CD8 T cells in Susac syndrome. RNA amounts of roughly 0.45 to 1 ug underwent reverse transcription with random hexamers. TCRdb recomputed calls from the immunoSEQ multiplex PCR reads with MiXCR, one row per CDR3 protein. The repertoire holds hundreds of thousands of distinct CDR3 sequences, with around 95% as singletons. Material: CD4+ T cells from PBMCs. These receptors all come from a human donor with multiple sclerosis.

V and J are TRBV29-1 and TRBJ1-5; D remains unclear. This CDR3 has 15 amino acids. Germline-derived CDR1 and CDR2 are SQVTM and ANQGSEA. With 4 bases removed from V and 0 bases from J, the gap between germline ends came to 13 bases. In DNA form, the CDR3 reads TGCAGCGTTGGTATGGGGTCACATAGCAATCAGCCCCAGCATTTT. It encodes CSVGMGSHSNQPQHF.

This chain links TRBV19 with TRBJ1-5, with D possibly TRBD1 on 5 matching bases. The CDR3 has 12 residues. V lost 9 bases and J 8 bases, leaving 14 bases between the germline ends. Per the germline V gene, CDR1 is LNHDA and CDR2 is SQIVND (reference sequence). Here the CDR3 reads CASNSGYEPQHF. CDR3 sequence (DNA): TGTGCCAGCAATTCAGGGTACGAGCCCCAGCATTTT.

This sequence joins TRBV3-1 and TRBJ2-4; D call uncertain. There are 14 residues in the CDR3. Germline CDR1 is LGHDT and CDR2 is YNNKEL (reference sequence). The germline V and J ends were trimmed by 4 bases and 6 bases, with 13 bases remaining between them. The CDR3: CASSPAGSLNIQYF. In nucleotides, the CDR3 is TGTGCCAGCAGCCCCGCCGGCAGCTTAAACATTCAGTACTTC. Variable domain in full (rest from reference TRBV3-1 and TRBJ2-4): DTAVSQTPKYLVTQMGNDKSIKCEQNLGHDTMYWYKQDSKKFLKIMFSYNNKELIINETVPNRFSPKSPDKAHLNLHINSLELGDSAVYFCASSPAGSLNIQYFGAGTRLSVL.

The chain is built from TRBV3-1 and TRBJ1-5; no firm D call. This CDR3 region has 15 residues. Germline-derived CDR1 and CDR2 are LGHDT and YNNKEL (reference sequence). V shed 0 bases and J shed 4 bases, with 10 bases lying between them. CDR3 coding DNA: TGTGCCAGCAGCCAAGACTCGTTCCCTAATCAGCCCCAGCATTTT. This translates into CASSQDSFPNQPQHF.

The chain links TRBV28 to TRBJ2-2; D possibly matches TRBD1 or TRBD2 (6 bases each). Germline assignment: CDR1 MDHEN and CDR2 SYDVKM. This CDR3 contains 14 residues. V was pared by 5 bases and J by 8 bases, with 15 bases between. Here the CDR3 DNA reads TGTGCCAGCAGTGGGGCAGGAGGGACAGGGGAGCTGTTTTTT. Protein product: CASSGAGGTGELFF.

This CDR3 is CSARDGGTSTGELFF. The CDR3 region has the DNA TGCAGTGCTAGAGATGGAGGGACTAGCACCGGGGAGCTGTTTTTT. The V gene is TRBV20-1, the J gene TRBJ2-2; 8 bases match TRBD2. Trimming removed 0 bases from V and 4 bases from J; junction bases left unmatched: 4. In germline, CDR1 is DFQATT, CDR2 SNEGSKA (reference sequence). This CDR3 region has 15 residues.

The chain links TRBV11-2 to TRBJ2-1, with 8 bases lining up with TRBD2. This CDR3 is built from 15 residues. The V and J ends lost 5 bases and 6 bases, in that order; junction bases with no gene match: 9. In germline, CDR1 is SGHAT, CDR2 FQNNGV. The CDR3 protein is CASSPAGTRVNEQFF. In DNA, the CDR3 is TGTGCCAGCAGCCCTGCCGGGACTAGAGTCAATGAGCAGTTCTTC.

This chain connects TRBV27 to TRBJ1-1, with no clear D. There are 14 residues in the CDR3. The V and J ends lost 8 bases and 1 base respectively, with 14 bases between them. Germline CDR1 and CDR2: MNHEY and SMNVEV (reference sequence). CDR3 sequence (DNA): TGTGCCAGCCATCAACTCGGACCGAACACTGAAGCTTTCTTT. Translated: CASHQLGPNTEAFF.

The rearrangement uses TRBV30 and TRBJ2-7; the D call may be TRBD1 or TRBD2 (5 bases each). This CDR3 contains 13 residues. Trimming pared 5 bases from V and 3 bases from J, leaving 14 bases between. The V gene's germline CDR1 is GTSNPN and CDR2 SVGIG (reference sequence). DNA for the CDR3: TGTGCCTGGCCTGGACACCGGGGCTACGAGCAGTACGTC. As protein: CAWPGHRGYEQYV.

This clonotype is a singleton in its sample. The rearrangement uses TRBV4-1 and TRBJ1-1, with TRBD1 matching over 8 bases. Per germline, CDR1 MGHRA and CDR2 YSYEKL. The V gene end was trimmed by 1 base and the J gene end by 5 bases; junction bases not matched to a gene: 9. The CDR3 is made up of 16 amino acids. The CDR3 DNA reads TGCGCCAGCAGCCAAGCGGGGGGCAGGGGGCGAACTGAAGCTTTCTTT. This translates into CASSQAGGRGRTEAFF.

This rearrangement joins TRBV3-1 to TRBJ1-5, with D perhaps matching TRBD1 (5 bases). CDR1 and CDR2 (germline): LGHDT, YNNKEL (reference sequence). CDR3 length: 15 amino acids. The V and J ends lost 1 base and 2 bases respectively, with 9 bases between them. The CDR3 bases are TGTGCCAGCAGCCAAGCCGGGGCTGGCAATCAGCCCCAGCATTTT. This sequence encodes CASSQAGAGNQPQHF.

CDR3 protein: CATSRANGARQETQYF. The CDR3 nucleotides read TGTGCCACCAGCAGAGCTAATGGGGCCCGCCAAGAGACCCAGTACTTC. The chain recombines TRBV15 with TRBJ2-5; D may be TRBD1 (5 bases). CDR3 length: 16 residues. The V end was cut by 1 base, the J end by 1 base, with 13 bases between. Germline CDR1 LNHNV, CDR2 YYDKDF (reference sequence). The entire variable domain, with the rest obtained from reference TRBV15 and TRBJ2-5, is as follows: DAMVIQNPRYQVTQFGKPVTLSCSQTLNHNVMYWYQQKSSQAPKLLFHYYDKDFNNEADTPDNFQSRRPNTSFCFLDIRSPGLGDTAMYLCATSRANGARQETQYFGPGTRLLVL.

This clonotype was found once. The chain uses TRBV5-5 and TRBJ2-7; maybe TRBD2 (6 bases). Trimming took off 4 bases at V and 3 bases at J, with 14 bases between the two ends. In germline, CDR1 is SGHKS, CDR2 YYEKEE (reference sequence). CDR3 length: 14 amino acids. The CDR3 sequence: CASSPAGQSYEQYF. In DNA, the CDR3 is TGTGCCAGCAGCCCGGCGGGGCAGAGCTACGAGCAGTACTTC.

The gene calls are TRBV20-1 and TRBJ1-5; a possible D gene is TRBD1 (6 bases). V lost 7 bases and J 4 bases, leaving 17 bases between the germline ends. There are 14 residues in the CDR3. Germline CDR1 reads DFQATT; CDR2 reads SNEGSKA (reference sequence). The CDR3 loop reads CSVFGTLKNQPQHF. The CDR3 coding sequence is TGCAGTGTATTCGGGACACTTAAAAATCAGCCCCAGCATTTT.

The V and J genes are TRBV5-4 and TRBJ2-4, with 10 nucleotides matching TRBD2. The junction had 6 bases not matched to a gene; V was cut back by 4 bases and J by 2 bases. The CDR3 has 16 residues. CDR1 is SGHNT, CDR2 YYREEE, per germline (reference sequence). The CDR3 nucleotides are TGTGCCAGCAGCCAAGGGACTAGCGCGACCAAAAACATTCAGTACTTC. Amino acid sequence: CASSQGTSATKNIQYF. The entire variable domain, with the rest obtained from reference TRBV5-4 and TRBJ2-4, is as follows: ETGVTQSPTHLIKTRGQQVTLRCSSQSGHNTVSWYQQALGQGPQFIFQYYREEENGRGNFPPRFSGLQFPNYSSELNVNALELDDSALYLCASSQGTSATKNIQYFGAGTRLSVL.

The J gene is TRBJ1-5, the V gene TRBV27; tentative D call: TRBD1 (6 bases). CDR3 length equals 14 residues. Germline loops: CDR1 MNHEY, CDR2 SMNVEV (reference sequence). The V and J ends lost 6 bases and 3 bases respectively, with 12 bases between them. CDR3 amino acids: CASRGAPDNQPQHF. CDR3 DNA sequence: TGTGCCAGCAGGGGGGCCCCTGACAATCAGCCCCAGCATTTT.

CDR3: CSANTGLRTEAFF. DNA of the CDR3: TGCAGTGCTAACACGGGGCTTCGCACTGAAGCTTTCTTT. The chain joins TRBV20-1 to TRBJ1-1; possible D gene TRBD1, 5 bases. Germline CDR1 is DFQATT and CDR2 is SNEGSKA (reference sequence). Trimming cost V 4 bases and J 4 bases, with 13 bases left between them. CDR3 length: 13 amino acids.

This chain connects TRBV19 to TRBJ1-6; 7 bases are shared with TRBD1. Unmatched junction bases numbered 3, after V lost 3 bases and J lost 7 bases. Germline V lookup: CDR1 LNHDA, CDR2 SQIVND (reference sequence). The CDR3 runs 14 residues. CDR3 sequence (DNA): TGTGCCAGTAGTATGGGGGACAGAAATTCACCCCTCCACTTT. It is translated as CASSMGDRNSPLHF. The entire variable domain, with the rest obtained from reference TRBV19 and TRBJ1-6, is as follows: DGGITQSPKYLFRKEGQNVTLSCEQNLNHDAMYWYRQDPGQGLRLIYYSQIVNDFQKGDIAEGYSVSREKKESFPLTVTSAQKNPTAFYLCASSMGDRNSPLHFGNGTRLTVT.

The J gene is TRBJ1-1, the V gene TRBV11-2; maybe TRBD1 (5 bases). V gave up 1 base and J gave up 5 bases, with 20 bases separating them. CDR3 length equals 17 residues. Germline assignment: CDR1 SGHAT and CDR2 FQNNGV. In DNA form, the CDR3 reads TGTGCCAGCAGCTTAGGCAGACATGCAGGGAATTCGACTGAAGCTTTCTTT. Translating gives CASSLGRHAGNSTEAFF.

V and J are TRBV27 and TRBJ2-5; D is perhaps TRBD1 (5 bases). The germline V gene encodes CDR1 MNHEY and CDR2 SMNVEV (reference sequence). The CDR3 runs 14 residues. V shed 5 bases and J shed 5 bases, with 15 bases lying between them. The CDR3 here is CASSRTIMGETQYF. CDR3 in DNA: TGTGCCAGCAGTCGGACAATCATGGGGGAGACCCAGTACTTC.

V is TRBV7-9 and J is TRBJ2-7; the D gene is possibly TRBD1 (6 bases). V was cut by 1 base and J by 7 bases, with 11 bases left in between. Germline V gene lookup returns CDR1 SEHNR and CDR2 FQNEAQ (reference sequence). The CDR3 has 13 amino acids. DNA of the CDR3: TGTGCCAGCAGCTTAGTAGGGGGTGAGGAGCAGTACTTC. This sequence encodes CASSLVGGEEQYF. Looking up the rest from reference TRBV7-9 and TRBJ2-7 gives the full variable domain: DTGVSQNPRHKITKRGQNVTFRCDPISEHNRLYWYRQTLGQGPEFLTYFQNEAQLEKSRLLSDRFSAERPKGSFSTLEIQRTEQGDSAMYLCASSLVGGEEQYFGPGTRLTVT.